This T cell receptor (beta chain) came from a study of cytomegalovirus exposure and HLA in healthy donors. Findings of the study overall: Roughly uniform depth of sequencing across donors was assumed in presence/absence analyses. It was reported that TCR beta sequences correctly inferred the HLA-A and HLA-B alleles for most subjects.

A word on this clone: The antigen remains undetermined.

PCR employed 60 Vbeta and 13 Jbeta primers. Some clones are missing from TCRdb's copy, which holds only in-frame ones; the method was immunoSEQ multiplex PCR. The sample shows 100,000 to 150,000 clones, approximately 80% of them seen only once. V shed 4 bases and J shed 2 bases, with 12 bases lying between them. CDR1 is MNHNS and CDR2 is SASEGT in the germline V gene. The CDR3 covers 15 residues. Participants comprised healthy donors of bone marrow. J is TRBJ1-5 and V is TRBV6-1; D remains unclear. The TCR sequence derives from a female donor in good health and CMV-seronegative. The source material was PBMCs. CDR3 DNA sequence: TGTGCCAGCAGTGTTCCTAGCGTGGGCAATCAGCCCCAGCATTTT. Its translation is CASSVPSVGNQPQHF.